This T cell receptor beta chain emerged from a study of cytomegalovirus exposure and HLA in healthy donors. Overall study context: About 85 million unique TCRs from HLA-typed donors were held in an early release of data. Overall study findings and caveats: Researchers reported in a later analysis that common viral pathogens appeared linked to several top clusters. No immune exposure information besides CMV serostatus was available.

The study ran its PCR with 60 Vbeta and 13 Jbeta primers. Using immunoSEQ multiplex PCR, the repertoire was profiled, and TCRdb retains in-frame clones only, with some absent. The sample includes approximately 150,000 clones, 60% to 80% of them seen just once. The ends lost 4 bases at V and 7 bases at J; junction bases unmatched: 15. The CDR3 is made up of 17 amino acids. Per germline, CDR1 SGHNT and CDR2 YENEEA. On this clone itself: Its antigen is not identified.

The specimen sequenced was PBMCs. The V call is TRBV11-3, the J call TRBJ2-2, with 7 nucleotides matching TRBD1. This receptor was taken from a woman in her twenties or thirties in good health and CMV-seronegative. The CDR3 loop reads CASSSKTTGTRIGELFF. The CDR3 DNA is TGTGCCAGCAGCTCAAAAACGACAGGGACGAGGATCGGGGAGCTGTTTTTT.